This T cell receptor (beta chain) is from a study of blood T cell repertoires in COVID-19. Study-wide context: Acute and convalescent COVID-19 specimens originated in the United States, Italy and Spain. Sources were T cells, B-cell-depleted T cells, or PBMCs; the material itself was cDNA or gDNA.

This CDR3 contains 16 residues. V lost 3 bases to trimming and J lost 0 bases, with 12 bases between them. From germline, CDR1 is ENHRY and CDR2 SYGVKD. In the source study's methods: Amplification of reference gene primers was used by the study to estimate nucleated cell counts. Using immunoSEQ multiplex PCR, the repertoire was profiled, and TCRdb retains in-frame clones only, with some absent. The V and J calls and clone size are taken from that table; D and trimming were inferred from the DNA. Seen here are about 160,000 clones, around four fifths observed once, and the top ten hold less than 4%. The rearrangement uses TRBV10-3 and TRBJ1-3; no clear D. Sequenced input: PBMCs or T cells enriched from blood (not recorded which). The TCR comes from a woman in her forties or fifties in a cohort exposed to, infected with or recovered from COVID-19 (not recorded which). The CDR3 nucleotides read TGTGCCATCAGTGATATGGGCCGCTACTCTGGAAACACCATATATTTT. Protein sequence: CAISDMGRYSGNTIYF.